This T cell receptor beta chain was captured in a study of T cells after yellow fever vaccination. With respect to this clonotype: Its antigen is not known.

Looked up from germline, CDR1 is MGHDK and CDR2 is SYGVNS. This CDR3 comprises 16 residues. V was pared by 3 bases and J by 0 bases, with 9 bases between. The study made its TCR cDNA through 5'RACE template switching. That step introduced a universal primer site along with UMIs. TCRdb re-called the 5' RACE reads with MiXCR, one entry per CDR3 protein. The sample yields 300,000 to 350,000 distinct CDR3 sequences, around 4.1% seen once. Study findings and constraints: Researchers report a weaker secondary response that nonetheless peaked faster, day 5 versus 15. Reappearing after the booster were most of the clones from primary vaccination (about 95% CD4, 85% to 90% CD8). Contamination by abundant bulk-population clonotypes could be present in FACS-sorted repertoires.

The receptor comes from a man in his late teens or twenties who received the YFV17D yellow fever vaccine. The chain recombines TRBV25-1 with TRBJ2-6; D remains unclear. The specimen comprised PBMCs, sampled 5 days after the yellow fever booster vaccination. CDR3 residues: CASSDPTRSGANVLTF. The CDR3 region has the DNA TGTGCCAGCAGTGATCCCACACGCTCTGGGGCCAACGTCCTGACTTTC. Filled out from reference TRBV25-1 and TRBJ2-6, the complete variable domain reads EADIYQTPRYLVIGTGKKITLECSQTMGHDKMYWYQQDPGMELHLIHYSYGVNSTEKGDLSSESTVSRIRTEHFPLTLESARPSHTSQYLCASSDPTRSGANVLTFGAGSRLTVL.